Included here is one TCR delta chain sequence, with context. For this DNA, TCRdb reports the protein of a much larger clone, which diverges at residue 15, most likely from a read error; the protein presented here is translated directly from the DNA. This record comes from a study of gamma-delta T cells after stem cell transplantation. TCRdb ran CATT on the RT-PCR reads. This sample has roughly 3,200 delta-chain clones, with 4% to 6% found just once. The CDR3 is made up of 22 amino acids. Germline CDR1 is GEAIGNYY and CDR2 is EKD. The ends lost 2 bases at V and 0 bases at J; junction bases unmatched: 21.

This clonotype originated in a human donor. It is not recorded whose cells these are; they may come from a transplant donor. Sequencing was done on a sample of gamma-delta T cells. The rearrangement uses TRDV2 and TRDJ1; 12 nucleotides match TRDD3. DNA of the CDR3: TGTGCCTGTGACATTCTGGGGGATACGCGGGACCGCAAGGACGCTTACACCGATAAACTCATCTTT. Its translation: CACDILGDTRDRKDAYTDKLIF.